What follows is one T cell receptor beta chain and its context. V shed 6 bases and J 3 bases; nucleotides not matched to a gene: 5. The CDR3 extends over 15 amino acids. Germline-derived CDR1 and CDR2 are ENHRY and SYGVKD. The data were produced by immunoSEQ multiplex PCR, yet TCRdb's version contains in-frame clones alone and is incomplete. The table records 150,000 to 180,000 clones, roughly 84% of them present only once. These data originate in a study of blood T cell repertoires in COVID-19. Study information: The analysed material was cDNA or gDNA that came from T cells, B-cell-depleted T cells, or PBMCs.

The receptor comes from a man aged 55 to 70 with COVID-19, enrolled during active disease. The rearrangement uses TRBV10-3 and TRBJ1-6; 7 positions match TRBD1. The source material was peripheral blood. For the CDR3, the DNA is TGTGCCATCAGCGATGGACAGGTCTATAATTCACCCCTCCACTTT. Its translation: CAISDGQVYNSPLHF.